The entry below describes one T cell receptor beta chain. The antigen is unknown. Trimming shortened V by 2 bases and J by 9 bases, and 14 bases separated the two germline ends. CDR3 length: 14 residues. CDR1 is SEHNR and CDR2 is FQNEAQ in the germline V gene (reference sequence). Generated by immunoSEQ multiplex PCR, the TCRdb table keeps only in-frame clones and is missing some. Of about 32,000 clones listed, around nine tenths are singletons. The data were obtained in a study of OX40 agonist ivuxolimab in advanced cancers. Study findings and constraints: The authors did not determine the antigen specificity of the expanded peripheral T cells. At 0.1-3.0 mg/kg, partial responders had clonal expansion among the lowest observed.

The V gene is TRBV7-9, the J gene TRBJ2-1; a possible D gene is TRBD1 (6 bases). The source is an adult with an advanced solid tumor such as melanoma, head and neck, liver or kidney cancer. The sequencing here drew on CD4+ or CD8+ T cells sorted from blood, taken in a trial of the OX40 agonist ivuxolimab. The CDR3 coding sequence is TGTGCCAGCAGCTTAATCATAGGGACAACTGAGCAGTTCTTC. Protein product: CASSLIIGTTEQFF.